This T cell receptor (beta chain) was profiled in a study of cytomegalovirus exposure and HLA in healthy donors. Amplification used 60 Vbeta primers and 13 Jbeta primers. Produced via immunoSEQ multiplex PCR; TCRdb's table is partial and in-frame only. In the table there are some 110,000 clones, around 75% of which are singletons. J lost 7 bases, V lost 6 bases, and 7 bases had no gene match. This CDR3 spans 13 amino acids. Germline CDR1 reads LNHNV; CDR2 reads YYDKDF (reference sequence). V usage is TRBV15 and J usage is TRBJ1-2; TRBD1 matches at 8 bases. The material sequenced was PBMCs. The receptor's source is a man aged 55 to 69 in good health and CMV-seropositive. The CDR3 loop is CATRLSGTGGYTF. The CDR3 nucleotides are TGTGCCACCAGGCTATCCGGGACAGGTGGCTACACCTTC.